This is a list of T cell receptor beta chains from one sample in a study of cytomegalovirus exposure and HLA in healthy donors. Libraries were prepared by immunoSEQ multiplex PCR; TCRdb keeps only in-frame clonotypes and omits some of them. The sample consists of about 180,000 clones, 80% to 85% of them appearing once. Source material: PBMCs. The receptor source for this set is a boy aged 2-9 years in good health and CMV-seronegative. Both conserved end residues are part of each CDR3. A D gene is named only where the DNA matches it firmly. Clone size is stated in some rows and not others, as once, few, many or a class when expanded.

cdr3_length,d_call,clone_size,v_call,j_call,cdr3_aa,cdr3_nt
12,-,-,TRBV23-1,TRBJ2-5,CASKQGRETQYF,TGCGCCAGCAAGCAGGGAAGAGAGACCCAGTACTTC
15,-,once,TRBV5-4,TRBJ2-1,CASSLQRVSYNEQFF,TGTGCCAGCAGCTTGCAGCGGGTCTCCTACAATGAGCAGTTCTTC
13,-,-,TRBV5-4,TRBJ2-3,CASSLGQKDTQYF,TGTGCCAGCAGCTTGGGACAGAAAGATACGCAGTATTTT
16,-,-,TRBV4-3,TRBJ1-1,CASSHTSSGVNTEAFF,TGCGCCAGCAGCCACACCTCCTCGGGGGTTAACACTGAAGCTTTCTTT
13,-,once,TRBV30,TRBJ1-1,CAWSVGLNNEAFF,TGTGCCTGGAGTGTTGGGCTGAACAATGAAGCTTTCTTT
15,TRBD1,-,TRBV9,TRBJ2-1,CASTEGQEVYNEQFF,TGTGCCAGCACCGAGGGACAGGAGGTTTACAATGAGCAGTTCTTC
17,TRBD1,-,TRBV15,TRBJ1-3,CATSRDGSTGAGNTIYF,TGTGCCACCAGCAGAGACGGTTCCACAGGGGCTGGAAACACCATATATTTT
15,TRBD2,few,TRBV18,TRBJ2-1,CASSLWASGPDEQFF,TGTGCCAGCTCACTCTGGGCTAGCGGGCCGGATGAGCAGTTCTTC
17,TRBD2,-,TRBV13,TRBJ2-4,CASSSRGLAGARGIQYF,TGTGCCAGCAGCTCCCGCGGACTAGCGGGGGCTCGGGGCATTCAGTACTTC
17,TRBD1,-,TRBV28,TRBJ2-2,CASSLHPGQGAPGELFF,TGTGCCAGCAGCCTCCACCCGGGACAGGGGGCGCCCGGGGAGCTGTTTTTT
16,TRBD1,once,TRBV19,TRBJ2-2,CASSQPGQGSTGELFF,TGTGCCAGTAGTCAACCGGGACAGGGGAGCACCGGGGAGCTGTTTTTT
16,TRBD1,-,TRBV5-1,TRBJ1-3,CASSRDRQNSGNTIYF,TGCGCCAGCAGCCGGGACAGACAAAACTCTGGAAACACCATATATTTT
11,-,-,TRBV12-5,TRBJ1-1,CASALGTEAFF,TGTGCTAGTGCCCTCGGGACTGAAGCTTTCTTT
13,-,-,TRBV6-6,TRBJ2-5,CASQGGGEETQYF,TGTGCCAGCCAAGGGGGAGGGGAGGAGACCCAGTACTTC
15,TRBD2,-,TRBV7-2,TRBJ2-3,CASSAGGWGTDTQYF,TGTGCCAGCTCCGCCGGGGGGTGGGGCACAGATACGCAGTATTTT
12,TRBD2,-,TRBV30,TRBJ2-7,CATGLAAYEQYF,TGTGCCACGGGACTAGCGGCCTACGAGCAGTACTTC
14,-,-,TRBV18,TRBJ2-1,CASSQVPRDNEQFF,TGTGCCAGCTCACAGGTCCCCCGGGACAATGAGCAGTTCTTC
16,TRBD2,-,TRBV5-6,TRBJ2-5,CASSLGAGGYQETQYF,TGTGCCAGCAGCTTGGGAGCGGGGGGCTACCAAGAGACCCAGTACTTC
16,TRBD1,-,TRBV12-5,TRBJ2-7,CASGLRGGQGAYEQYF,TGTGCTAGTGGTTTGCGAGGGGGACAGGGGGCCTACGAGCAGTACTTC
14,-,-,TRBV5-4,TRBJ2-7,CASKSDWKSYEQYF,TGTGCCAGCAAAAGCGACTGGAAATCCTACGAGCAGTACTTC
16,-,-,TRBV6-6,TRBJ2-5,CASSNRDNDLQETQYF,TGTGCCAGCAGTAACCGGGACAACGACCTCCAAGAGACCCAGTACTTC
15,TRBD2,-,TRBV6-5,TRBJ2-5,CASSYEGLGQETQYF,TGTGCCAGCAGTTATGAGGGACTAGGCCAAGAGACCCAGTACTTC
17,-,-,TRBV28,TRBJ1-2,CASIGAPGTTDFYGYTF,TGTGCCAGCATCGGGGCACCCGGGACAACCGATTTCTATGGCTACACCTTC
16,-,-,TRBV7-6,TRBJ2-6,CASSPDIGPGANVLTF,TGTGCCAGCAGCCCGGACATCGGCCCTGGGGCCAACGTCCTGACTTTC
14,-,-,TRBV21-1,TRBJ1-2,CASSSRDRGHGYTF,TGTGCCAGCAGCAGTCGGGACAGGGGACATGGCTACACCTTC
15,-,-,TRBV5-6,TRBJ1-2,CASSLPAGLGDGYTF,TGTGCCAGCAGCTTGCCGGCAGGGCTAGGGGATGGCTACACCTTC
16,TRBD1,-,TRBV5-4,TRBJ2-6,CASSGGQDSGANVLTF,TGTGCCAGCAGCGGTGGACAGGACTCTGGGGCCAACGTCCTGACTTTC
15,TRBD1,-,TRBV19,TRBJ1-5,CASSFHRGANQPQHF,TGTGCCAGTAGTTTTCACAGGGGCGCCAATCAGCCCCAGCATTTT
14,-,-,TRBV5-1,TRBJ1-1,CASSLASVNTEAFF,TGCGCCAGCAGCTTGGCAAGCGTGAACACTGAAGCTTTCTTT
13,TRBD1,-,TRBV2,TRBJ2-1,CASRDRGYNEQFF,TGTGCCAGCAGGGACAGGGGCTACAATGAGCAGTTCTTC
13,-,once,TRBV4-1,TRBJ1-5,CASSQESGQPQHF,TGCGCCAGCAGCCAAGAAAGCGGACAGCCCCAGCATTTT
15,TRBD2,once,TRBV6-5,TRBJ2-3,CASRTSGRPGDTQYF,TGTGCCAGCAGGACTAGCGGGAGACCAGGAGATACGCAGTATTTT
15,TRBD1,few,TRBV9,TRBJ1-4,CASSSSGTANEKLFF,TGTGCCAGCAGCTCATCCGGGACAGCTAATGAAAAACTGTTTTTT
14,TRBD1,-,TRBV15,TRBJ2-5,CATSRDRGRETQYF,TGTGCCACCAGCAGGGACAGGGGGCGGGAGACCCAGTACTTC
13,-,-,TRBV15,TRBJ1-4,CATSLKQGRKLFF,TGTGCCACCAGCCTAAAGCAGGGCCGAAAACTGTTTTTT
14,-,-,TRBV2,TRBJ2-1,CARGAGTPYNEQFF,TGTGCCAGGGGGGCAGGGACCCCCTACAATGAGCAGTTCTTC
15,TRBD1,once,TRBV10-3,TRBJ1-6,CAISESGQGGSPLHF,TGTGCCATCAGTGAGTCTGGACAGGGAGGTTCACCCCTCCACTTT
14,TRBD2,few,TRBV7-9,TRBJ2-7,CASSLGTSGSEQYF,TGTGCCAGCAGCTTAGGGACTAGCGGGAGCGAGCAGTACTTC
14,-,-,TRBV5-5,TRBJ1-6,CASSLAGANSPLHF,TGTGCCAGCAGCTTGGCAGGGGCTAATTCACCCCTCCACTTT
16,TRBD2,once,TRBV9,TRBJ2-5,CASSYGTSGVQETQYF,TGTGCCAGCAGCTACGGGACTAGCGGAGTCCAAGAGACCCAGTACTTC
17,TRBD2,-,TRBV5-4,TRBJ2-2,CASSLGLAGGNTGELFF,TGTGCCAGCAGCTTGGGTCTAGCGGGGGGGAACACCGGGGAGCTGTTTTTT
17,TRBD1,-,TRBV12-5,TRBJ1-5,CASGLEMTGMGNQPQHF,TGTGCTAGTGGTTTGGAGATGACAGGGATGGGCAATCAGCCCCAGCATTTT
14,-,-,TRBV4-1,TRBJ1-1,CASSQGGKNTEAFF,TGCGCCAGCAGCCAAGGAGGAAAGAACACTGAAGCTTTCTTT
16,TRBD1,-,TRBV5-4,TRBJ1-4,CASSLAGQGSNEKLFF,TGTGCCAGCAGCTTGGCGGGACAGGGGTCTAATGAAAAACTGTTTTTT
15,TRBD2,-,TRBV11-2,TRBJ2-3,CASSGRGEVADTQYF,TGTGCCAGCAGCGGGCGGGGGGAGGTCGCAGATACGCAGTATTTT
12,-,-,TRBV9,TRBJ1-6,CASSPGQSPLHF,TGTGCCAGCAGCCCCGGACAGTCACCCCTCCACTTT
13,TRBD1,few,TRBV10-3,TRBJ1-5,CASRDRENQPQHF,TGTGCCTCCAGGGACAGGGAGAATCAGCCCCAGCATTTT
15,TRBD2,-,TRBV7-2,TRBJ2-7,CASRPPSGNPYEQYF,TGTGCCAGCAGACCACCTAGCGGGAACCCCTACGAGCAGTACTTC
15,-,few,TRBV9,TRBJ1-1,CASSVGGRGNTEAFF,TGTGCCAGCAGCGTAGGGGGTAGGGGGAACACTGAAGCTTTCTTT
13,-,-,TRBV14,TRBJ1-2,CASSRRINYGYTF,TGTGCCAGCAGTAGGAGAATAAACTATGGCTACACCTTC
18,-,-,TRBV27,TRBJ2-7,CASSLSPPDSGLRYEQYF,TGTGCCAGCAGTTTATCGCCTCCTGACAGTGGCCTCAGGTACGAGCAGTACTTC
18,TRBD2,-,TRBV9,TRBJ2-3,CASSVNPMRGATTDTQYF,TGTGCCAGCAGCGTCAATCCGATGCGGGGGGCCACCACAGATACGCAGTATTTT
11,-,-,TRBV2,TRBJ1-1,CASPRFTEAFF,TGTGCCAGCCCGCGGTTCACTGAAGCTTTCTTT
12,TRBD1,-,TRBV25-1,TRBJ1-3,CASRQGGNTIYF,TGTGCCAGCCGACAGGGCGGAAACACCATATATTTT
14,-,-,TRBV30,TRBJ1-1,CAFESSGVGTEAFF,TGTGCCTTCGAGTCCTCAGGGGTAGGCACTGAAGCTTTCTTT
15,TRBD1,-,TRBV7-9,TRBJ2-1,CASSLPGQGPNEQFF,TGTGCCAGCAGCCTCCCGGGACAGGGCCCCAATGAGCAGTTCTTC
14,TRBD1,once,TRBV5-4,TRBJ2-7,CASSHAGGTYEQYF,TGTGCCAGCAGTCACGCAGGGGGCACGTACGAGCAGTACTTC